The 20 T cell receptor beta chains given below trace back to one sample, sequenced in a study of cytomegalovirus exposure and HLA in healthy donors. Use of 60 Vbeta and 13 Jbeta primers characterized the PCR. Method: immunoSEQ multiplex PCR; TCRdb's copy keeps in-frame clones and lacks some. In all, the sample yields 85,000 or so clones. Specimen: PBMCs. These receptors originate from a woman aged 25 to 39 in good health and CMV-seronegative.

The J gene is TRBJ1-1, the V gene TRBV7-9, with TRBD1 matching 7 bases. Germline V gene data show CDR1 as SEHNR and CDR2 as FQNEAQ (reference sequence). The CDR3 is 15 amino acids. V trimming: 4 bases; J trimming: 7 bases; junction bases outside the gene matches: 12. The CDR3 is CASSSRQGGGNEAFF. The CDR3 DNA reads TGTGCCAGCAGCTCCAGACAGGGTGGGGGAAATGAAGCTTTCTTT.

The chain has TRBV6-1 and TRBJ1-1; 9 bases fit TRBD1. CDR1 is MNHNS and CDR2 is SASEGT in the germline V gene. The CDR3 is made up of 13 amino acids. V trimming: 4 bases; J trimming: 4 bases; junction bases outside the gene matches: 1. The chain's CDR3 is CASSAGQGTEAFF. The DNA for the CDR3 is TGTGCCAGCAGTGCGGGACAGGGCACTGAAGCTTTCTTT.

The gene calls are TRBV30 and TRBJ2-2, with TRBD1 matching 7 bases. The length of the CDR3 is 16 residues. Germline values: CDR1 GTSNPN, CDR2 SVGIG (reference sequence). With V trimmed by 0 bases and J by 4 bases, 8 bases remained unmatched. The DNA of the CDR3 is TGTGCCTGGAGTGTCAAGACAGGGCTGGGCACCGGGGAGCTGTTTTTT. Translation gives CAWSVKTGLGTGELFF.

The CDR3 sequence is CASSDRDEQYF. In nucleotides, the CDR3 is TGTGCCAGCAGTGACAGGGACGAGCAGTACTTC. V is TRBV2 and J is TRBJ2-7; D might be TRBD1 (5 bases). The germline V and J ends were trimmed by 3 bases and 5 bases, with 5 bases remaining between them. The germline V gene has CDR1 SNHLY and CDR2 FYNNEI. This CDR3 is built from 11 residues.

This sequence joins TRBV27 and TRBJ1-1, with 10 bases that match TRBD1. The V and J ends lost 10 bases and 1 base, in that order; junction bases with no gene match: 3. The length of the CDR3 is 13 residues. Germline CDR1 reads MNHEY; CDR2 reads SMNVEV (reference sequence). The CDR3 protein is CATRQGANTEAFF. CDR3 nucleotides: TGTGCCACCCGACAGGGGGCGAACACTGAAGCTTTCTTT.

The chain uses TRBV5-1 and TRBJ2-7; TRBD2 is a possible D gene (6 bases). This CDR3 spans 15 amino acids. Germline loops: CDR1 SGHRS, CDR2 YFSETQ. Trimming cost V 4 bases and J 7 bases, with 21 bases left between them. DNA of the CDR3: TGCGCCAGCAGCCCCGGGACTCCTATGACGGGTGAGCAGTACTTC. Protein sequence: CASSPGTPMTGEQYF.

The chain joins TRBV5-5 to TRBJ2-5; TRBD2 aligns across 12 bases. Trimming removed 4 bases from V and 5 bases from J; junction bases left unmatched: 6. The CDR3 sequence is 15 residues long. Germline CDR1 is SGHKS and CDR2 is YYEKEE (reference sequence). This CDR3 is CASSRTSGASETQYF. The CDR3 nucleotides are TGTGCCAGCAGCCGGACTAGCGGGGCGAGCGAGACCCAGTACTTC.

The chain uses TRBV25-1 and TRBJ2-5; TRBD2 might be the D (5 bases). Trimming removed 1 base at V and 5 bases at J, with 11 bases between. The CDR3 contains 14 residues. CDR1 is MGHDK and CDR2 is SYGVNS in the germline V gene. This CDR3 reads CASSEWGSGETQYF. The CDR3 bases are TGTGCCAGCAGTGAATGGGGTTCGGGGGAGACCCAGTACTTC.

The chain couples TRBV30 to TRBJ1-2; D remains unclear. The CDR3 is made up of 14 amino acids. The germline V and J ends were trimmed by 4 bases and 1 base, with 13 bases remaining between them. The germline gives CDR1 GTSNPN, CDR2 SVGIG (reference sequence). The CDR3 coding sequence is TGTGCCTGGACCCCGGGAGATTATAACTATGGCTACACCTTC. Its translation is CAWTPGDYNYGYTF. The full variable domain, rest sourced from reference TRBV30 and TRBJ1-2, is SQTIHQWPATLVQPVGSPLSLECTVEGTSNPNLYWYRQAAGRGLQLLFYSVGIGQISSEVPQNLSASRPQDRQFILSSKKLLLSDSGFYLCAWTPGDYNYGYTFGSGTRLTVV.

This chain links TRBV5-1 with TRBJ1-4, with 7 bases lining up with TRBD1. V lost 3 bases and J lost 7; bases outside the gene matches: 9. There are 15 residues in the CDR3. Looked up from germline, CDR1 is SGHRS and CDR2 is YFSETQ. CDR3: CASSSTGVVGEKLFF. CDR3 nucleotide sequence: TGCGCCAGCAGCTCCACAGGGGTGGTCGGTGAAAAACTGTTTTTT.

CDR3 DNA: TGTGCCAGCAGTTCTCCCCAGCAGGGGGCAGCCACTGAAGCTTTCTTT. Protein product: CASSSPQQGAATEAFF. V is TRBV27 and J is TRBJ1-1; 8 bases match TRBD1. With V trimmed by 4 bases and J by 4 bases, 11 bases remained unmatched. CDR3 length equals 16 residues. The V gene's germline CDR1 is MNHEY and CDR2 SMNVEV (reference sequence).

The rearrangement uses TRBV19 and TRBJ2-1, with 8 bases identical to TRBD2. CDR1 and CDR2 from the germline V gene are LNHDA and SQIVND (reference sequence). Unmatched junction bases numbered 10, after V lost 3 bases and J lost 9 bases. The CDR3 covers 15 residues. CDR3 protein: CASSMGTSGFSEQFF. CDR3 bases: TGTGCCAGTAGTATGGGTACTAGCGGCTTCAGTGAGCAGTTCTTC.

The chain is built from TRBV6-1 and TRBJ1-1; D possibly corresponds to TRBD1 (6 bases). This CDR3 region has 12 residues. Trimming shortened V by 7 bases and J by 6 bases, and 12 bases separated the two germline ends. CDR1 is MNHNS and CDR2 is SASEGT in the germline V gene. The CDR3 sequence is CASNRAGAEAFF. The CDR3 DNA sequence: TGTGCCAGCAACAGGGCAGGCGCTGAAGCTTTCTTT.

This chain links TRBV19 with TRBJ2-7; D gene uncertain. The CDR3 length is 12 residues. V lost 5 bases to trimming and J lost 2 bases, with 7 bases between them. Germline V gene data show CDR1 as LNHDA and CDR2 as SQIVND (reference sequence). The CDR3: CASSPLAYEQYF. The CDR3, as DNA: TGTGCCAGTAGTCCCCTCGCCTACGAGCAGTACTTC.

The V call is TRBV10-3, the J call TRBJ1-3, with a possible D match to TRBD1 (6 bases). V lost 3 bases, J lost 4 bases, and 13 bases lay in between. Germline V CDR1 and CDR2: ENHRY, SYGVKD. This CDR3 is built from 15 residues. Here the CDR3 reads CAISDPTGRGNTIYF. DNA of the CDR3: TGTGCCATCAGTGATCCCACAGGGAGAGGAAACACCATATATTTT.

This rearrangement joins TRBV6-4 to TRBJ2-3; 14 nucleotides align to TRBD2. Germline V gene sequence: CDR1 MRHNA, CDR2 SNTAGT. This CDR3 is 16 amino acids long. With V trimmed by 0 bases and J by 4 bases, 0 bases remained unmatched. In nucleotides, the CDR3 is TGTGCCAGCAGTGACTCGACTAGCGGGGGGGCAGATACGCAGTATTTT. Its translation is CASSDSTSGGADTQYF.

The chain employs TRBV18 and TRBJ1-1; 7 bases are a match to TRBD1. Germline CDR1 is KGHSH and CDR2 is LQKENI. This CDR3 contains 14 residues. Losses at the gene ends were 4 bases for V and 1 base for J; bases not matched to a gene: 3. The CDR3 is CASSQDRKNTEAFF. DNA for the CDR3: TGTGCCAGCTCACAGGACAGGAAGAACACTGAAGCTTTCTTT.

V usage is TRBV6-5 and J usage is TRBJ1-2, with 8 bases aligning to TRBD1. Germline assignment: CDR1 MNHEY and CDR2 SVGAGI. J was trimmed by 4 bases and V by 5 bases; bases with no gene match: 3. This CDR3 is built from 13 residues. The CDR3 DNA follows: TGTGCCAGCAGTGCGGACAGGGTCTATGGCTACACCTTC. Its protein is CASSADRVYGYTF.

The chain uses TRBV6-1 and TRBJ1-5, with D hard to call. The CDR3 sequence is 15 residues long. The V end was cut by 3 bases, the J end by 7 bases, with 16 bases between. The germline CDR1 and CDR2 sequences are MNHNS and SASEGT. CDR3: CASSDGVSALQPQHF. The DNA of the CDR3 is TGTGCCAGCAGTGACGGGGTCTCAGCGCTCCAGCCCCAGCATTTT.

The chain uses TRBV6-1 and TRBJ2-1; 7 positions match TRBD1. Trimming removed 2 bases from V and 3 bases from J; junction bases left unmatched: 4. CDR1 and CDR2 from the germline V gene are MNHNS and SASEGT. The CDR3 is 15 amino acids. The CDR3 DNA follows: TGTGCCAGCAGTGAAAACAGGGGAGACTACAATGAGCAGTTCTTC. Translated, it gives CASSENRGDYNEQFF.